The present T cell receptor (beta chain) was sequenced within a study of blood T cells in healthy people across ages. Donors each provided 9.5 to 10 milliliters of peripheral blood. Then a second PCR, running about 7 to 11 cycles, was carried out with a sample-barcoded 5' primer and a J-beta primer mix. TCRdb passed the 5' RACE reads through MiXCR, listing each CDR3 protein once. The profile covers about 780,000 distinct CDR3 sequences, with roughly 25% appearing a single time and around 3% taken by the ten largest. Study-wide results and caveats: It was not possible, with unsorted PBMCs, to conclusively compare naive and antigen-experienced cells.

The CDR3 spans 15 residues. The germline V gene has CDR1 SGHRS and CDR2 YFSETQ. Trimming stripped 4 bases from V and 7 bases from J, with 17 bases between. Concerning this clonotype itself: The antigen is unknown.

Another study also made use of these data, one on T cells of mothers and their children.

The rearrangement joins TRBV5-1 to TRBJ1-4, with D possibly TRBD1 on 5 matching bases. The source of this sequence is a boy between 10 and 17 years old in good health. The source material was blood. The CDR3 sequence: CASSRHDSSGEKLFF. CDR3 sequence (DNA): TGCGCCAGCAGCCGACATGACAGTTCTGGTGAAAAACTGTTTTTT.